This T cell receptor (beta chain) was recovered during a study of cytomegalovirus exposure and HLA in healthy donors. Study-level background: In an early release, HLA-typed donors contributed some 88 million unique TCR sequences. Overall study results and limits: Among the sequence variants, a highly shared cluster was likely an artifact of sequencing. Reportedly, cytomegalovirus status was diagnosed with high sensitivity and specificity. In a later analysis, TCR beta V- and J-gene trimming was associated with a missense DCLRE1C variant.

Points on this clone: Its antigen is unidentified.

Looked up from germline, CDR1 is MNHNS and CDR2 is SASEGT. This CDR3 is 11 amino acids long. Amplification used 60 Vbeta primers and 13 Jbeta primers. Profiled with immunoSEQ multiplex PCR; TCRdb holds only in-frame clones, not every one. Here the sample spans fewer than 85,000 clones, around 81% being singletons. This TCR came from a male donor in good health and CMV-seropositive. The chain employs TRBV6-1 and TRBJ2-5; D unresolved. The J call may be wrong; the DNA end is better matched by TRBJ2-7. The specimen sequenced was PBMCs. CDR3 nucleotides: TGTGCCAGCAGTGACTCCTACGAGCAGTACTTC. Its protein product is CASSDSYEQYF.